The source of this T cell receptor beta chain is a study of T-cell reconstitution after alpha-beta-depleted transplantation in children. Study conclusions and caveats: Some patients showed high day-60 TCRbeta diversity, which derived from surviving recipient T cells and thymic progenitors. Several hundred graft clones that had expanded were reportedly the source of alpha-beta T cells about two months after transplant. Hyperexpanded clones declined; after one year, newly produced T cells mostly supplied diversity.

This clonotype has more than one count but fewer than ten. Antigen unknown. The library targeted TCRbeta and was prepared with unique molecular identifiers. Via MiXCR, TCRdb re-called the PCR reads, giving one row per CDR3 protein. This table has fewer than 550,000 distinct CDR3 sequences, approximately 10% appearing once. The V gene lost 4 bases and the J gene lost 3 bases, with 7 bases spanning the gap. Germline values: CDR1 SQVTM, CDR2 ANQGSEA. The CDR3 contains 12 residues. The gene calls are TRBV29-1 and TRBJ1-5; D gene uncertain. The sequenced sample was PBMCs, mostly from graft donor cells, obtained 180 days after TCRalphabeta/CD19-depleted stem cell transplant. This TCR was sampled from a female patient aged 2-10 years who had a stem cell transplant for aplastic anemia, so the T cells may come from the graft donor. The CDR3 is CSVAGNNQPQHF. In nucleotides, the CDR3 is TGCAGCGTTGCCGGAAACAATCAGCCCCAGCATTTT.